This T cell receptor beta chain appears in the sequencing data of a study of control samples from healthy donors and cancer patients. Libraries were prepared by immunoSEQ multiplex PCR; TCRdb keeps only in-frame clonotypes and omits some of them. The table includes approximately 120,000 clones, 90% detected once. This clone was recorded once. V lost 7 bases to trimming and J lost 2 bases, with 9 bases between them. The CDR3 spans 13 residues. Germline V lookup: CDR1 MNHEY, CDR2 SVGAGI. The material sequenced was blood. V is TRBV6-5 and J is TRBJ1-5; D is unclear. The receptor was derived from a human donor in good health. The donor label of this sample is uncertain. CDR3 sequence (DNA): TGTGCCAGCACCAAGTTCCGCAATCAGCCCCAGCATTTT. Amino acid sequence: CASTKFRNQPQHF.